The source of this T cell receptor beta chain is a study of blood T cell repertoires in COVID-19. V was clipped by 0 bases and J by 7 bases; unmatched bases: 13. The CDR3 runs to 17 residues. CDR1 and CDR2 from the germline V gene are SGDLS and YYNGEE. The assay was immunoSEQ multiplex PCR, and TCRdb's table has in-frame clones only and misses some. The sample includes hundreds of thousands of clones, more than 75% of them seen just once. This chain uses TRBV9 with TRBJ2-1; 7 bases align to TRBD2. The sequence came from a man in his forties or fifties in a cohort exposed to, infected with or recovered from COVID-19 (not recorded which). Material for sequencing was PBMCs or T cells enriched from blood (not recorded which). The CDR3 DNA sequence: TGTGCCAGCAGCGTAGGTGGAGCGGGGTCCAGTTATAATGAGCAGTTCTTC. This gives the protein CASSVGGAGSSYNEQFF. Drawing the rest from reference TRBV9 and TRBJ2-1, the complete variable domain is DSGVTQTPKHLITATGQRVTLRCSPRSGDLSVYWYQQSLDQGLQFLIQYYNGEERAKGNILERFSAQQFPDLHSELNLSSLELGDSALYFCASSVGGAGSSYNEQFFGPGTRLTVL.